Listed below are T cell receptor beta chains from one sample, sequenced in a study of cytomegalovirus exposure and HLA in healthy donors. This table comes from immunoSEQ multiplex PCR, and its TCRdb copy is limited to in-frame clones, with some not included. The data contain about 110,000 clones, about 80% of them singletons. Sequencing was done on a sample of PBMCs. These receptor sequences come from a woman between 40 and 55 years old in good health and CMV-seronegative. The CDR3 runs from the conserved cysteine through the conserved F or W. Fields, in order: D gene, V gene, J gene, clone size, CDR3 DNA, CDR3 protein. The D gene is left open where the match is weak. The listing skips clone size in some rows; elsewhere it reads once, few, many or a size class.

d_gene: -; v_gene: TRBV10-3; j_gene: TRBJ2-5; abundance: -; CDR3nt: TGTGCCATCAGTGGTGGGGGGGAGACCCAGTACTTC; CDR3aa: CAISGGGETQYF
d_gene: -; v_gene: TRBV18; j_gene: TRBJ2-5; abundance: once; CDR3nt: TGTGCCAGCTCACCACCGCTGGGCAGTGAGGAGACCCAGTACTTC; CDR3aa: CASSPPLGSEETQYF
d_gene: -; v_gene: TRBV19; j_gene: TRBJ2-3; abundance: few; CDR3nt: TGTGCCAGTAGGGCTGATCGCATAGATACGCAGTATTTT; CDR3aa: CASRADRIDTQYF
d_gene: -; v_gene: TRBV5-8; j_gene: TRBJ1-4; abundance: -; CDR3nt: TGTGCCAGCAGCTTGGCCACAACAGTTCGTGAAAAACTGTTTTTT; CDR3aa: CASSLATTVREKLFF
d_gene: -; v_gene: TRBV7-2; j_gene: TRBJ1-4; abundance: -; CDR3nt: TGTGCCAGCAGCTGGCCTCGGGGAGACCCAACTAATGAAAAACTGTTTTTT; CDR3aa: CASSWPRGDPTNEKLFF
d_gene: -; v_gene: TRBV25-1; j_gene: TRBJ2-3; abundance: -; CDR3nt: TGTGCCAGCAGTGAATCTCAGGGCAGTATAGTAGCAGATACGCAGTATTTT; CDR3aa: CASSESQGSIVADTQYF
d_gene: -; v_gene: TRBV27; j_gene: TRBJ1-1; abundance: -; CDR3nt: TGTGCCAGCAGTTTAGCCGGTACCACTGAAGCTTTCTTT; CDR3aa: CASSLAGTTEAFF
d_gene: -; v_gene: TRBV28; j_gene: TRBJ1-2; abundance: -; CDR3nt: TGTGCCACCGGGGATGGCGGCTACACCTTC; CDR3aa: CATGDGGYTF
d_gene: -; v_gene: TRBV29-1; j_gene: TRBJ2-1; abundance: -; CDR3nt: TGCAGCGTTGAAGACGGAGACACCGACTATTACAATGAGCAGTTCTTC; CDR3aa: CSVEDGDTDYYNEQFF
d_gene: -; v_gene: TRBV28; j_gene: TRBJ2-1; abundance: -; CDR3nt: TGTGCCAGCAGTTTAGGGAGGAGCTCCTACAATGAGCAGTTCTTC; CDR3aa: CASSLGRSSYNEQFF
d_gene: -; v_gene: TRBV4-3; j_gene: TRBJ1-1; abundance: few; CDR3nt: TGCGCCAGCAGCCACACGGAGGGATCTACTGAAGCTTTCTTT; CDR3aa: CASSHTEGSTEAFF
d_gene: -; v_gene: TRBV13; j_gene: TRBJ1-3; abundance: -; CDR3nt: TGTGCCAGCAGCCTAGTCCGGGGGGTCATTGGAAACACCATATATTTT; CDR3aa: CASSLVRGVIGNTIYF
d_gene: -; v_gene: TRBV6-6; j_gene: TRBJ2-7; abundance: -; CDR3nt: TGTGCCAGCAGTCCCCCGGACAGTCCCTACGAGCAGTACTTC; CDR3aa: CASSPPDSPYEQYF
d_gene: -; v_gene: TRBV7-9; j_gene: TRBJ2-1; abundance: -; CDR3nt: TGTGCCAGCAGCTTCCTTGGAGGGTACACGTACAATGAGCAGTTCTTC; CDR3aa: CASSFLGGYTYNEQFF
d_gene: -; v_gene: TRBV7-9; j_gene: TRBJ1-4; abundance: -; CDR3nt: TGTTCCAGTACCCGGGGGACTGCAACTAATGAAAAACTGTTTTTT; CDR3aa: CSSTRGTATNEKLFF
d_gene: TRBD1; v_gene: TRBV7-2; j_gene: TRBJ2-7; abundance: -; CDR3nt: TGTGCCAGCAGGGGACAGGGGGGCGAGCAGTACTTC; CDR3aa: CASRGQGGEQYF
d_gene: TRBD1; v_gene: TRBV14; j_gene: TRBJ2-7; abundance: -; CDR3nt: TGTGCCAGCAGCCAACTTCCGGGACAGGGAGTGGACTACGAGCAGTACTTC; CDR3aa: CASSQLPGQGVDYEQYF
d_gene: -; v_gene: TRBV6-5; j_gene: TRBJ2-3; abundance: -; CDR3nt: TGTGCCAGCAGTTACGGGTTGCAGGGTAGCACAGATACGCAGTATTTT; CDR3aa: CASSYGLQGSTDTQYF